This section outlines one T cell receptor (beta chain) sequence together with its context. This entry is derived from a study of blood T cells in healthy people across ages. Through a sample-barcoded 5' primer and a J-beta primer mix, a second PCR was run for about 7 to 12 cycles. TCRdb reprocessed the 5' RACE reads with MiXCR, giving one entry per CDR3 protein. The sample has about 580,000 distinct CDR3 sequences; around 50% are singletons. Per germline, CDR1 SEHNR and CDR2 FQNEAQ (reference sequence). The CDR3 sequence is 14 residues long. V dropped 5 bases and J dropped 0 bases, with 9 bases sitting between them.

The source is a man older than 75 in good health. J is TRBJ2-3 and V is TRBV7-9, with a weak D call TRBD2 (6 bases). Material for sequencing was blood. CDR3 in DNA: TGTGCCAGCAGCGGCGGGACTAGCACAGATACGCAGTATTTT. This encodes CASSGGTSTDTQYF.